The clone carrying this T cell receptor beta chain came up many times. Its antigen is undetermined. RNA transcripts yielded amplified TCR beta CDR3 regions. Following a first-round RT-PCR that used HTBI primers, a second-round multiplex PCR was carried out. TCRdb redid the calling of the multiplex PCR reads with MiXCR, one entry per CDR3 protein. This sample has hundreds of thousands of distinct CDR3 sequences; 20% to 25% occur once, and the top ten carry 35% to 55%. The data are from a study of Graves' ophthalmopathy and Graves' hyperthyroidism. Background on the study: Researchers obtained peripheral blood at initial diagnosis, before any treatment had begun.

Notes on the study in general: Most expanded thyroid clonotypes above 0.001 frequency also appeared in blood. A 13-signature model separated ophthalmopathy from stable hyperthyroidism, reaching 85% to 90% sensitivity and about 81% specificity cross-validated.

Certain patients, namely those with other autoimmune diseases, uncontrolled infections, pregnancy or lactation, were excluded. Sequencing was done on a sample of peripheral blood. The receptor comes from a woman aged 45-65 years with Graves' ophthalmopathy.

CDR3 protein: CSDPVTSGRAYEQYF. CDR3 in DNA: TGCAGCGACCCAGTTACTAGCGGCCGGGCCTACGAGCAGTACTTC. This chain uses TRBV29-1 with TRBJ2-7, with TRBD2 matching 8 bases. J gave up 2 bases and V 7 bases, and 13 bases lay outside the gene matches. The CDR3 is 15 residues long. Per germline, CDR1 SQVTM and CDR2 ANQGSEA.